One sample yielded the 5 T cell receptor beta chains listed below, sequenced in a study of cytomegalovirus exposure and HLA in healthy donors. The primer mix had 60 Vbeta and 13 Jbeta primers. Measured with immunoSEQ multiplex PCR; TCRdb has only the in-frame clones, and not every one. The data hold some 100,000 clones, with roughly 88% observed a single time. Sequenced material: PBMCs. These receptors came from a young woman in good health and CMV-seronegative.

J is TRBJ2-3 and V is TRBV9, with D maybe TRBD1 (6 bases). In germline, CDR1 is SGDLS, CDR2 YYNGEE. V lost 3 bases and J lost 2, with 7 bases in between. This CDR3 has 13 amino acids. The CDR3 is CASSGTVTDTQYF. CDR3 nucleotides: TGTGCCAGCAGCGGGACAGTCACAGATACGCAGTATTTT.

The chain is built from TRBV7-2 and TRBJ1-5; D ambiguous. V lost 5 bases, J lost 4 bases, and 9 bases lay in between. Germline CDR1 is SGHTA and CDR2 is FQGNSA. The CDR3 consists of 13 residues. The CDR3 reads CASSPEVNQPQHF. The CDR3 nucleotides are TGTGCCAGCAGCCCCGAGGTGAATCAGCCCCAGCATTTT.

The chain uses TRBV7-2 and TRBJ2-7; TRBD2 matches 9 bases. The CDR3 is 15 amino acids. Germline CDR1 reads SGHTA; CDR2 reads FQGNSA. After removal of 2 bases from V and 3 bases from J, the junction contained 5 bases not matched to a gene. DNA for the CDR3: TGTGCCAGCAGCTTAAGAGCGGGGGGACACTACGAGCAGTACTTC. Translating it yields CASSLRAGGHYEQYF.

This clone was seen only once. In DNA, the CDR3 is TGTGCCAGCAGTGAGCCCCGGTCTTATAGCAATCAGCCCCAGCATTTT. Translation: CASSEPRSYSNQPQHF. V is TRBV6-1 and J is TRBJ1-5; D is undetermined. With 3 bases removed from V and 0 bases from J, the gap between germline ends came to 12 bases. CDR1 is MNHNS and CDR2 is SASEGT in the germline V gene. There are 16 residues in the CDR3.

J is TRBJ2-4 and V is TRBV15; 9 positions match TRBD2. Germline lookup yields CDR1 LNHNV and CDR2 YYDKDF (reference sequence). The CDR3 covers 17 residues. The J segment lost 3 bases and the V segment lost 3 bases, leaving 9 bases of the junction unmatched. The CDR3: CATSRELAGVGKNIQYF. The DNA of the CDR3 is TGTGCCACCAGCAGGGAATTAGCGGGAGTCGGCAAAAACATTCAGTACTTC.